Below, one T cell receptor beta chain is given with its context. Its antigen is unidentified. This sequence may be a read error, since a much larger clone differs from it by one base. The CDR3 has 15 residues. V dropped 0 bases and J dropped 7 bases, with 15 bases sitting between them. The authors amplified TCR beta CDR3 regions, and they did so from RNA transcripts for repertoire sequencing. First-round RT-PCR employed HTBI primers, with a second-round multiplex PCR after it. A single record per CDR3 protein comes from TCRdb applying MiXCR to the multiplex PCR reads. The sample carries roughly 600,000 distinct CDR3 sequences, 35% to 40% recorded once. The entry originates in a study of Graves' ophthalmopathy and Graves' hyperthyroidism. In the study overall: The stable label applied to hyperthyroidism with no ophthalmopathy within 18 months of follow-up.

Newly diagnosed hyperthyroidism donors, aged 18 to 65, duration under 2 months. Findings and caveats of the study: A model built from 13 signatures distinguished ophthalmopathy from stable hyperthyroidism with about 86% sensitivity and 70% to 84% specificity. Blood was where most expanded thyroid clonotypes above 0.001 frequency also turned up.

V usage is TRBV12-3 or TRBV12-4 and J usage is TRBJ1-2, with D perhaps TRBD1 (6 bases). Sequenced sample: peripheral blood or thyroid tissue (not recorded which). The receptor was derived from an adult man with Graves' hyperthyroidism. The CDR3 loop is CASSLAGGNSFGYTF. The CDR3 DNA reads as TGTGCCAGCAGTTTAGCAGGGGGAAATAGCTTTGGCTACACCTTC.